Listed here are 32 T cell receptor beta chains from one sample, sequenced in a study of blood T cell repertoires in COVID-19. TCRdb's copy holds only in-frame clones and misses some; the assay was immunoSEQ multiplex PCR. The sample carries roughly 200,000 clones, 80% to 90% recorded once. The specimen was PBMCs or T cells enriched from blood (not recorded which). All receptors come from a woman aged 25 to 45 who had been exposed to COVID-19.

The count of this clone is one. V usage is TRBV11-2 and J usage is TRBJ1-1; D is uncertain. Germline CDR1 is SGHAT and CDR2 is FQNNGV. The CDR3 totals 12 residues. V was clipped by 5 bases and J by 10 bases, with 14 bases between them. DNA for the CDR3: TGTGCCAGCAGCCGGGATATCGGTGGAGCTTTCTTT. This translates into CASSRDIGGAFF. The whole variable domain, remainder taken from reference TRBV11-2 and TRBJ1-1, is EAGVAQSPRYKIIEKRQSVAFWCNPISGHATLYWYQQILGQGPKLLIQFQNNGVVDDSQLPKDRFSAERLKGVDSTLKIQPAKLEDSAVYLCASSRDIGGAFFGQGTRLTVV.

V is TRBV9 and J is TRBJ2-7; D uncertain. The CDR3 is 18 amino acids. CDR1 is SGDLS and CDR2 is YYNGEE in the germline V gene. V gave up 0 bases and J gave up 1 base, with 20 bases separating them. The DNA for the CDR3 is TGTGCCAGCAGCGTAGCAGCATCGTCCGGAATGACTTCCTACGAGCAGTACTTC. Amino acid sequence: CASSVAASSGMTSYEQYF.

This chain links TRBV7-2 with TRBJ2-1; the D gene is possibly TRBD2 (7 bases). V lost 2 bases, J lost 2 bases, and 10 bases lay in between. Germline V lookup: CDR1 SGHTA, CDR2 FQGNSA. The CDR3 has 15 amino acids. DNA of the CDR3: TGTGCCAGCAGCTTAACGGGGGGCACCTACAATGAGCAGTTCTTC. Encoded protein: CASSLTGGTYNEQFF.

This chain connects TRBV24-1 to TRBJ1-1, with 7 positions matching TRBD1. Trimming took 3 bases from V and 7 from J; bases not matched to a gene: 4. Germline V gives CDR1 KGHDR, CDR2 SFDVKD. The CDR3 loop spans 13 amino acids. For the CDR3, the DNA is TGTGCCACCAGTGATCCACAGGGGATTGAAGCTTTCTTT. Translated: CATSDPQGIEAFF.

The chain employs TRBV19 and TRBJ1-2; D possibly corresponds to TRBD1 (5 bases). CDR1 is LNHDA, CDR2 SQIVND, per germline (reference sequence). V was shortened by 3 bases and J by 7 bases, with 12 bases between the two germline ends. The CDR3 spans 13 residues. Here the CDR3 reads CASSMGGIAGYTF. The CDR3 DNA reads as TGTGCCAGTAGTATGGGGGGGATTGCTGGCTACACCTTC.

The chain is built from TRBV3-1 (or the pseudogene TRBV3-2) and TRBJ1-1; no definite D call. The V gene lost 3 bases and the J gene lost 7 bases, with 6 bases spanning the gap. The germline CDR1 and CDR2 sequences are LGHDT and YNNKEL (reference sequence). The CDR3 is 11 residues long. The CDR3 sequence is CASSQLYEAFF. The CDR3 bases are TGTGCCAGCAGCCAGTTATATGAAGCTTTCTTT.

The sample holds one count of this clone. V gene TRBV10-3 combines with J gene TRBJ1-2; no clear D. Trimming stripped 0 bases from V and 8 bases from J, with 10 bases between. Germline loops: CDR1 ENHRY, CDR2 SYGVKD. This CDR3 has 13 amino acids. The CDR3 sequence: CAISESGERGYTF. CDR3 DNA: TGTGCCATCAGTGAGTCCGGGGAGAGGGGCTACACCTTC.

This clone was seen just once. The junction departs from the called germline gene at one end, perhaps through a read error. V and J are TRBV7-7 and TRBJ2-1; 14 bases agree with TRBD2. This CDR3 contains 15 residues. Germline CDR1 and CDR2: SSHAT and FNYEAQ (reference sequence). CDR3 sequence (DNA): TGTGCTAGCAGCCCCGGACTAGCGGGGGGCAATGAGCAGTTCTTC. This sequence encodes CASSPGLAGGNEQFF.

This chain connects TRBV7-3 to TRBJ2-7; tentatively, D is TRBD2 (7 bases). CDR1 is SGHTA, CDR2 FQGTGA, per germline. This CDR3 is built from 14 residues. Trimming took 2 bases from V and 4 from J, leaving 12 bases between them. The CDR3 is CASSLEGGLYEQYF. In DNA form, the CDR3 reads TGTGCCAGCAGCTTAGAGGGGGGGCTTTACGAGCAGTACTTC.

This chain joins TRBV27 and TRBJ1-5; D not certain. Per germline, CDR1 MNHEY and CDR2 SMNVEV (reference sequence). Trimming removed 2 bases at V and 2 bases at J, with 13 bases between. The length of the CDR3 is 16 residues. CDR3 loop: CASSLNRGRGNQPQHF. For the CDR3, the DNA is TGTGCCAGCAGTTTAAATCGGGGTAGAGGCAATCAGCCCCAGCATTTT.

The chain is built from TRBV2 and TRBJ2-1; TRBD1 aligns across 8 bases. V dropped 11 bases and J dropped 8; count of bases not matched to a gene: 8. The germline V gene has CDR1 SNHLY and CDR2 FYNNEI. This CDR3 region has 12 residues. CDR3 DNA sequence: TGTGCCGGAGACAGGGGTGGCGATGAGCAGTTCTTC. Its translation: CAGDRGGDEQFF.

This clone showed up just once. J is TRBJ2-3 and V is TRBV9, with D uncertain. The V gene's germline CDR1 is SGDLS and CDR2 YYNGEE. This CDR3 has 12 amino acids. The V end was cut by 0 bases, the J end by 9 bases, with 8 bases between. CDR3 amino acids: CASSVGADTQYF. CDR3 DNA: TGTGCCAGCAGCGTAGGGGCCGACACGCAGTATTTT. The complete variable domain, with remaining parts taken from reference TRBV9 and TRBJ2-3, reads DSGVTQTPKHLITATGQRVTLRCSPRSGDLSVYWYQQSLDQGLQFLIQYYNGEERAKGNILERFSAQQFPDLHSELNLSSLELGDSALYFCASSVGADTQYFGPGTRLTVL.

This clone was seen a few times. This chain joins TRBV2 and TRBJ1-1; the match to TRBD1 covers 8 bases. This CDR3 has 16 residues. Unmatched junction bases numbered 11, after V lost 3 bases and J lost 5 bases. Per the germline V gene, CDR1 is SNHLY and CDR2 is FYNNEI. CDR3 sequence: CASSDRTGMGTTEAFF. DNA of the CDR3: TGTGCCAGCAGTGATAGGACAGGGATGGGAACGACTGAAGCTTTCTTT.

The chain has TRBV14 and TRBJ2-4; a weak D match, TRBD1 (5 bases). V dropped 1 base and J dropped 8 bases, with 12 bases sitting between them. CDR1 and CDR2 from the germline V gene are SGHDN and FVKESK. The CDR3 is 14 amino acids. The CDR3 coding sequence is TGTGCCAGCAGCCAAGTCTTTCCAGGGCACATTCAGTACTTC. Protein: CASSQVFPGHIQYF. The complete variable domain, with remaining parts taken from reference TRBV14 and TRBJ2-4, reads EAGVTQFPSHSVIEKGQTVTLRCDPISGHDNLYWYRRVMGKEIKFLLHFVKESKQDESGMPNNRFLAERTGGTYSTLKVQPAELEDSGVYFCASSQVFPGHIQYFGAGTRLSVL.

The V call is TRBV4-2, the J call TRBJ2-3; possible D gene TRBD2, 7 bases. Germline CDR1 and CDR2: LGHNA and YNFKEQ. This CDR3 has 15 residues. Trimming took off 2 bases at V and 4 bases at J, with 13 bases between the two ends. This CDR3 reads CASSQPAGAPDTQYF. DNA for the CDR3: TGTGCCAGCAGCCAACCTGCGGGGGCCCCAGATACGCAGTATTTT.

The CDR3 sequence is CASNPSGGPADTQYF. CDR3 DNA sequence: TGTGCCAGCAACCCTAGCGGGGGGCCCGCAGATACGCAGTATTTT. V and J are TRBV2 and TRBJ2-3; 11 nucleotides match TRBD2. V gave up 7 bases and J gave up 4 bases; unmatched junction bases: 7. This CDR3 is built from 15 residues. Germline V CDR1 and CDR2: SNHLY, FYNNEI.

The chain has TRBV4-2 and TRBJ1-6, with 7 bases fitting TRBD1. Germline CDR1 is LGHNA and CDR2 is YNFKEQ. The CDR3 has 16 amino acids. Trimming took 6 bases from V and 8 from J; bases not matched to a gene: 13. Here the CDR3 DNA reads TGTGCCAGCAGATCCGACAGGGCGGGAGGAGATTCACCCCTCCACTTT. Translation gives CASRSDRAGGDSPLHF.

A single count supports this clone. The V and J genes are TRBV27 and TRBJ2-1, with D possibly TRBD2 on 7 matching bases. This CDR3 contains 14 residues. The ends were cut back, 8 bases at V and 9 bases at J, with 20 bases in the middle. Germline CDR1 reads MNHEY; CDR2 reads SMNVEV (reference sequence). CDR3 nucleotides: TGTGCCAGCCTAAAAACAGGGAGGGGGGGTGAGCAGTTCTTC. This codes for CASLKTGRGGEQFF.

CDR3 nucleotides: TGTGCCACCAGATTAACACCTTATAGCAATCAGCCCCAGCATTTT. Protein: CATRLTPYSNQPQHF. The V and J genes are TRBV24-1 and TRBJ1-5; the D is unclear. This CDR3 has 15 amino acids. Germline CDR1 and CDR2: KGHDR and SFDVKD. The ends were cut back, 7 bases at V and 0 bases at J, with 12 bases in the middle.

The CDR3 nucleotides are TGTGCCTGGAATAGCCTACAAGAGACCCAGTACTTC. Translating gives CAWNSLQETQYF. The genes are TRBV30 and TRBJ2-5; D is uncertain. V dropped 4 bases and J dropped 2 bases, with 8 bases sitting between them. This CDR3 has 12 residues. The germline V gene has CDR1 GTSNPN and CDR2 SVGIG (reference sequence). The full variable domain, its missing parts supplied by reference TRBV30 and TRBJ2-5, is SQTIHQWPATLVQPVGSPLSLECTVEGTSNPNLYWYRQAAGRGLQLLFYSVGIGQISSEVPQNLSASRPQDRQFILSSKKLLLSDSGFYLCAWNSLQETQYFGPGTRLLVL.

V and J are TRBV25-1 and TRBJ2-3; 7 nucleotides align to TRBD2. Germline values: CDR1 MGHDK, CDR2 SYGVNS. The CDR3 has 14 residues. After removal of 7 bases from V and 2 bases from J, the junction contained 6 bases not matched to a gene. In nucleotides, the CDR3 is TGTGCCAGCATAGGAGCGGGGTACACAGATACGCAGTATTTT. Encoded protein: CASIGAGYTDTQYF.

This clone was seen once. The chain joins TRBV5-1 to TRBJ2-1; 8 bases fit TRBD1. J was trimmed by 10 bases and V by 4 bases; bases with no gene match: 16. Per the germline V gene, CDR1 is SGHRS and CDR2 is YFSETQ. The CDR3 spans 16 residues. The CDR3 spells CASSPGPGQVPWEQFF. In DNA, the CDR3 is TGCGCCAGCAGCCCGGGACCGGGACAGGTCCCCTGGGAGCAGTTCTTC.

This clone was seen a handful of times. The CDR3 is CASSLAGGEGNEKLFF. DNA of the CDR3: TGCGCCAGCAGCTTGGCTGGCGGGGAAGGGAATGAAAAACTGTTTTTT. The chain joins TRBV5-1 to TRBJ1-4, with D unresolved. Germline loops: CDR1 SGHRS, CDR2 YFSETQ. Trimming removed 0 bases from V and 5 bases from J, with 14 bases in between. This CDR3 comprises 16 residues.

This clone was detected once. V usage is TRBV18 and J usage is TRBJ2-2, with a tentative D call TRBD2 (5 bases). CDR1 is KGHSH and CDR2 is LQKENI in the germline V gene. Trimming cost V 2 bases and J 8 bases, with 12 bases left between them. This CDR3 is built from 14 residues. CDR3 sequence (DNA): TGTGCCAGCTCACCAGGACTTGCTCGGGGGGAGCTGTTTTTT. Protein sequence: CASSPGLARGELFF. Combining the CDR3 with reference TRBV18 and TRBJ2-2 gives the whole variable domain NAGVMQNPRHLVRRRGQEARLRCSPMKGHSHVYWYRQLPEEGLKFMVYLQKENIIDESGMPKERFSAEFPKEGPSILRIQQVVRGDSAAYFCASSPGLARGELFFGEGSRLTVL.

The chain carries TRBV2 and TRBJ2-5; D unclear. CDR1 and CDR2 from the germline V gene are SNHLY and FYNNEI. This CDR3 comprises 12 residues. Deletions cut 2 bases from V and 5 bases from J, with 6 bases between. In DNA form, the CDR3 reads TGTGCCAGCAGTGAAATCCGGGAGACCCAGTACTTC. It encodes CASSEIRETQYF.

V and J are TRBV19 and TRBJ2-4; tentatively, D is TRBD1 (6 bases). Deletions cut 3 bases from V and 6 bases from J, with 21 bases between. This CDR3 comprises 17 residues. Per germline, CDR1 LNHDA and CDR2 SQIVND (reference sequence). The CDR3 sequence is CASSMLQGPSGGNIQYF. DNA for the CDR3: TGTGCCAGTAGTATGCTTCAGGGGCCGAGTGGTGGAAACATTCAGTACTTC. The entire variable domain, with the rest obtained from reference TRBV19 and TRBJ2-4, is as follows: DGGITQSPKYLFRKEGQNVTLSCEQNLNHDAMYWYRQDPGQGLRLIYYSQIVNDFQKGDIAEGYSVSREKKESFPLTVTSAQKNPTAFYLCASSMLQGPSGGNIQYFGAGTRLSVL.

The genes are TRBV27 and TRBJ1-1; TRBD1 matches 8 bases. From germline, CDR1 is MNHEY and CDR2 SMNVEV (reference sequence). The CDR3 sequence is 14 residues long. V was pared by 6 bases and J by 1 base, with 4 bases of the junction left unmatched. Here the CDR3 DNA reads TGTGCCAGCAGACAAGACAGGGGGAACACTGAAGCTTTCTTT. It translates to CASRQDRGNTEAFF.

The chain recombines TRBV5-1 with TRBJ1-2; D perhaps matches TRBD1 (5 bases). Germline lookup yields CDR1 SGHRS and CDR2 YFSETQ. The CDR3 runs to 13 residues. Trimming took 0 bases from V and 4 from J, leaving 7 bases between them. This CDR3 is CASSLEDTYGYTF. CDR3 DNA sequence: TGCGCCAGCAGCTTGGAGGACACCTATGGCTACACCTTC.

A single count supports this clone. The CDR3 nucleotides are TGTGCCAGTGCCGACGGGGGGTCCGGCTACACCTTC. This translates into CASADGGSGYTF. J is TRBJ1-2 and V is TRBV19, with D possibly TRBD1 on 5 matching bases. CDR1 is LNHDA and CDR2 is SQIVND in the germline V gene (reference sequence). The germline V and J ends were trimmed by 8 bases and 8 bases, with 15 bases remaining between them. The CDR3 spans 12 residues.

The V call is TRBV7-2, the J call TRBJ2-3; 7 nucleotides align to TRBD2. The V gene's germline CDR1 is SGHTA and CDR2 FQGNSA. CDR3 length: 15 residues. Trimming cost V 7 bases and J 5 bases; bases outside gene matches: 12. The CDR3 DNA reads TGTGCCAGCACCCTCGGGGCTAGCGGTCGAGATACGCAGTATTTT. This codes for CASTLGASGRDTQYF.

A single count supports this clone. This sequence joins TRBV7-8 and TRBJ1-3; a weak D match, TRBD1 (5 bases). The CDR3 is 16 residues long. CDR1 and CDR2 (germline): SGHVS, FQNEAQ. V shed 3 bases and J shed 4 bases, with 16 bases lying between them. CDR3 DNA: TGTGCCAGCAGCTTCCTTTCCGGGGGGGAGGGAAACACCATATATTTT. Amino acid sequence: CASSFLSGGEGNTIYF.

The CDR3, as DNA: TGTGCCACCAGTGATTCAACGACAGGGGGCTTTGGAAACACCATATATTTT. The encoded protein is CATSDSTTGGFGNTIYF. V and J are TRBV24-1 and TRBJ1-3; 10 bases map to TRBD1. This CDR3 is 17 amino acids long. V dropped 2 bases and J dropped 3; count of bases not matched to a gene: 6. In germline, CDR1 is KGHDR, CDR2 SFDVKD.